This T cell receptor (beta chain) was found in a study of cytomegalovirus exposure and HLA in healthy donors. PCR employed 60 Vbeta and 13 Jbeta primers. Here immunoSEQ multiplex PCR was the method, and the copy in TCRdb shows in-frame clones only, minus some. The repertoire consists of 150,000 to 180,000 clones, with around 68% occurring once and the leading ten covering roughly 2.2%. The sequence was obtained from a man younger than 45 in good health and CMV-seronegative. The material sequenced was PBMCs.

This CDR3 reads CASSLRQGRNEQYF. The CDR3 DNA sequence: TGTGCCAGCAGCTTACGGCAGGGAAGAAACGAGCAGTACTTC. The V call is TRBV7-9, the J call TRBJ2-5; weak D call: TRBD1 (5 bases). The J call is uncertain, as TRBJ2-7 better fits the DNA end. The length of the CDR3 is 14 residues. Germline assignment: CDR1 SEHNR and CDR2 FQNEAQ (reference sequence).